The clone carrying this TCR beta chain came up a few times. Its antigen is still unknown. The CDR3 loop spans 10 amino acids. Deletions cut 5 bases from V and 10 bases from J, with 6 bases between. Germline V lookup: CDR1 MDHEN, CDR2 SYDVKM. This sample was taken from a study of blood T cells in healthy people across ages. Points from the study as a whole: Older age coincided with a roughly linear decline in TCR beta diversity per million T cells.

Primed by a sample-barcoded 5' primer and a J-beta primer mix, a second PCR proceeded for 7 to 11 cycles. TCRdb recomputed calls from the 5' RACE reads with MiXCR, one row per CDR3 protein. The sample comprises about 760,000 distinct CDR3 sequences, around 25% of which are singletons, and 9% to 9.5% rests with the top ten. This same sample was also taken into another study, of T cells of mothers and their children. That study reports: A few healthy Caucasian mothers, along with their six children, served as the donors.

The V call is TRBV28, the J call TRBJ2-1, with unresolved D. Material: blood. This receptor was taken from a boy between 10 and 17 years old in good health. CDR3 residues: CASSRVEQFF. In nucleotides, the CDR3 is TGTGCCAGCAGTCGAGTCGAGCAGTTCTTC.